A selection of T cell receptor beta chains follows, all from one sample in a study of identical twins. TCRdb passed the 5' RACE reads through MiXCR, listing each CDR3 protein once. This table has approximately 680,000 distinct CDR3 sequences, 7.1% appearing once. This sample also appeared in a second study, on yellow fever vaccine responses in identical twins.

Sequenced material: PBMCs. These receptor sequences come from a young woman in good health. CDR3s include the opening cysteine and the closing phenylalanine or tryptophan. A D gene is named only where the DNA matches it firmly. Clone size is stated in some rows and not others, as once, few, many or a class when expanded.

d_call,j_call,clone_size,v_call,cdr3_nt,cdr3_aa
NA,TRBJ2-5,few,TRBV5-1,TGCGCCAGCAGCCTAGGTGGTAGCGAAGAGACCCAGTACTTC,CASSLGGSEETQYF
TRBD2,TRBJ2-4,few,TRBV11-2,TGTGCCAGCAGCGCCGGGACTAGCGGGGCCTACAAAAACATTCAGTACTTC,CASSAGTSGAYKNIQYF
NA,TRBJ1-2,few,TRBV6-5,TGTGCCAGCAGTTTCACACCTAACTATGGCTACACCTTC,CASSFTPNYGYTF
NA,TRBJ1-3,many,TRBV9,TGTGCCAGCAGCGTAGGATTTATGGCCACCATATATTTT,CASSVGFMATIYF
NA,TRBJ1-1,NA,TRBV10-3,TGTGCCATCAGTGGCGGAAGTGAAGCTTTCTTT,CAISGGSEAFF
TRBD2,TRBJ2-1,many,TRBV7-8,TGTGCCAGCAGCTTAAAAGCGGGAGTGTATGGCTCCTACAATGAGCAGTTCTTC,CASSLKAGVYGSYNEQFF
NA,TRBJ2-3,NA,TRBV2,TGTGCCAGCAGTTCCTACAGTGGGGGAGGCACAGATACGCAGTATTTT,CASSSYSGGGTDTQYF
NA,TRBJ2-5,few,TRBV24-1,TGTGCCACCAGTGAAAGTCCTCCAGGGCCAGAGACCCAGTACTTC,CATSESPPGPETQYF
TRBD1,TRBJ2-1,NA,TRBV5-1,TGCGCCAGCAGCTGGGGACAGAATGAGCAGTTCTTC,CASSWGQNEQFF
NA,TRBJ1-3,many,TRBV10-3,TGTGCCATCAGTGAGTCGGACAGACTCTCTGGAAACACCATATATTTT,CAISESDRLSGNTIYF
NA,TRBJ2-3,many,TRBV5-1,TGCGCCAGCAGCTTGGTACTAGATGTCGATACGCAGTATTTT,CASSLVLDVDTQYF
TRBD1,TRBJ2-2,few,TRBV24-1,TGTGCCACCAGTGATCCCCCCACAGGGGTCGACACCGGGGAGCTGTTTTTT,CATSDPPTGVDTGELFF
NA,TRBJ1-5,few,TRBV20-1,TGCAGTGCCGGGGTCAGTTTTAGCAATCAGCCCCAGCATTTT,CSAGVSFSNQPQHF
NA,TRBJ2-5,few,TRBV5-5,TGTGCCAGCAGCAACCGGGACTCTCCTTATCAAGAGACCCAGTACTTC,CASSNRDSPYQETQYF
TRBD2,TRBJ2-1,many,TRBV28,TGTGCCAGCAGGGATATAGCGGGGGGGCCTGGGAATGAGCAGTTCTTC,CASRDIAGGPGNEQFF
TRBD2,TRBJ2-1,NA,TRBV20-1,TGCAGTGCGACTAGCGGGGGGATCAAGAATGAGCAGTTCTTC,CSATSGGIKNEQFF
TRBD2,TRBJ2-5,NA,TRBV29-1,TGCAGCGTGAGGGCGGGGGGGGAGACCCAGTACTTC,CSVRAGGETQYF
TRBD1,TRBJ1-2,NA,TRBV2,TGTGCCAGCGGAGGACAGGGGGCTGGTTATGGCTACACCTTC,CASGGQGAGYGYTF
TRBD1,TRBJ1-1,many,TRBV4-1,TGCGCCAGCAGCCGCTCTCATGCGGCGGACAGGCTTTTCACTGAAGCTTTCTTT,CASSRSHAADRLFTEAFF
NA,TRBJ2-1,many,TRBV29-1,TGCAGCATTCAGGGCCGGAAAGGGAGCTCCTACAATGAGCAGTTCTTC,CSIQGRKGSSYNEQFF
TRBD2,TRBJ2-4,few,TRBV3-1,TGTGCCAGCAGCCAAGGATGGATTTCTACTCGAGAAGCGGGAGATCCCTTAGCCAAAAACATTCAGTACTTC,CASSQGWISTREAGDPLAKNIQYF
NA,TRBJ2-1,few,TRBV28,TGTGCCAGCAGTTCCTTAGGCAGTGGGGTTGGGCAGTTCTTC,CASSSLGSGVGQFF
NA,TRBJ2-3,NA,TRBV29-1,TGCAGCGTTCGGTATGCCGGGGGTGATACGCAGTATTTT,CSVRYAGGDTQYF
TRBD1,TRBJ1-1,many,TRBV12-3/TRBV12-4,TGTGCCAGCATGGGGGACAGGGGGCGCCGGAACACTGAAGCTTTCTTT,CASMGDRGRRNTEAFF
NA,TRBJ1-5,few,TRBV5-1,TGCGCCAGCAGCTTGTATCGAGACAGGAGTCCCTATAGCAATCAGCCCCAGCATTTT,CASSLYRDRSPYSNQPQHF
NA,TRBJ2-1,many,TRBV21-1,TGTGCCAGCAGCAAGTTGTACGGGACAGGGTCAGGTGAGCAGTTCTTC,CASSKLYGTGSGEQFF
NA,TRBJ1-1,many,TRBV12-3/TRBV12-4,TGTGCCAGCACCCCCGGTCCCTACGAAGCTTTCTTT,CASTPGPYEAFF
NA,TRBJ2-7,NA,TRBV20-1,TGCAGTGCTAGAGAGCTGTCGGGCAGATACGAGCAGTACTTC,CSARELSGRYEQYF
TRBD1,TRBJ2-1,many,TRBV12-5,TGTGCTAGTGGTATGACAGGGACCTACAATGAGCAGTTCTTC,CASGMTGTYNEQFF
TRBD1,TRBJ2-2,many,TRBV6-1,TGTGCCAGCAGTAGCGACAGGGCCGTGGGGGAGCTGTTTTTT,CASSSDRAVGELFF
TRBD1,TRBJ2-7,many,TRBV11-2,TGTGCCAGCAGCTTACCTGGTAACAGGGGACAAGGGGAGCAGTACTTC,CASSLPGNRGQGEQYF
NA,TRBJ2-1,NA,TRBV12-3/TRBV12-4,TGTGCCAGCAGTTTCGGCTTCCATGAGCAGTTCTTC,CASSFGFHEQFF
TRBD1,TRBJ2-5,few,TRBV4-2,TGTGCCAGCAGCCGACAGGGTGCGGAAGAGACCCAGTACTTC,CASSRQGAEETQYF
NA,TRBJ2-7,NA,TRBV7-8,TGTGCCAGCAGCTTAACCCCCCGAGCTGGCGAGCAGTACTTC,CASSLTPRAGEQYF
TRBD2,TRBJ2-1,NA,TRBV24-1,TGTGCCACCCAGAGGGCCGGGGGGAATGAGCAGTTCTTC,CATQRAGGNEQFF
NA,TRBJ1-5,NA,TRBV14,TGTGCCAGCAGCCTCCGGACGGGGGTGGGTCAGCCCCAGCATTTT,CASSLRTGVGQPQHF
NA,TRBJ2-1,few,TRBV28,TGTGCCAGCAGCCCCGAACCTTACAACACCTACAATGAGCAGTTCTTC,CASSPEPYNTYNEQFF
NA,TRBJ1-1,many,TRBV5-1,TGCGCCAGCAGCTTGGTAGACCTGATGAACACTGAAGCTTTCTTT,CASSLVDLMNTEAFF
TRBD1,TRBJ2-7,few,TRBV7-6,TGTGCCAGCAGCCTAGGGACAGGGGGTTCCGAGCAGTACTTC,CASSLGTGGSEQYF
NA,TRBJ1-1,many,TRBV7-2,TGTGCCAGCAGCCGAATTCAGGGTGGAAGCACTGAAGCTTTCTTT,CASSRIQGGSTEAFF
TRBD1,TRBJ2-3,many,TRBV18,TGTGCCAGCTCACCACTACAGGGGGCCACGGGCACAGATACGCAGTATTTT,CASSPLQGATGTDTQYF
NA,TRBJ2-3,NA,TRBV20-1,TGCAGTGCTAGAGTCTGGGCTTCCACAGATACGCAGTATTTT,CSARVWASTDTQYF
NA,TRBJ1-5,few,TRBV12-3/TRBV12-4,TGTGCCAGCAGTGCAGGGTTCGATCAGCCCCAGCATTTT,CASSAGFDQPQHF
TRBD1,TRBJ1-3,many,TRBV7-2,TGTGCCAGCAGCTTATGGGGGACAGTGACTGGAAACACCATATATTTT,CASSLWGTVTGNTIYF
NA,TRBJ1-1,many,TRBV12-3/TRBV12-4,TGTGCCAGCAGTTTAAGGTCCCAGGTGAACACTGAAGCTTTCTTT,CASSLRSQVNTEAFF
TRBD1,TRBJ2-1,many,TRBV5-1,TGCGCCAGCAGCTTGGCCGTGGACAGGAGAGTCAATGAGCAGTTCTTC,CASSLAVDRRVNEQFF
TRBD2,TRBJ2-7,NA,TRBV28,TGTGCCAGCCGGGGGGGGGCGGACTCCTACGAGCAGTACTTC,CASRGGADSYEQYF
NA,TRBJ1-4,few,TRBV20-1,TGCAGTGCTAGATCTGAGACCCGGCGTATGTGGAAACTGTTTTTT,CSARSETRRMWKLFF
NA,TRBJ2-1,many,TRBV5-1,TGCGCCAGCAGCTTTAGCGTAAGCTCCTACAATGAGCAGTTCTTC,CASSFSVSSYNEQFF
TRBD2,TRBJ2-2,few,TRBV28,TGTGCCAGCACCTACCCGGAGGGAGGGAGCACCGGGGAGCTGTTTTTT,CASTYPEGGSTGELFF
TRBD1,TRBJ2-3,many,TRBV2,TGTGCCAGCAGTGGGACAGGGGGGAGGACAGATACGCAGTATTTT,CASSGTGGRTDTQYF
NA,TRBJ2-1,NA,TRBV5-5,TGTGCCAGCAGCCAACCGACAGGTCTGAGCTCCTACAATGAGCAGTTCTTC,CASSQPTGLSSYNEQFF
TRBD1,TRBJ1-4,NA,TRBV11-2,TGTGCCAGCAGCTTAGATCGTTGGGGAGCGACAGGGGATGTTGAAAAACTGTTTTTT,CASSLDRWGATGDVEKLFF
NA,TRBJ2-1,many,TRBV5-1,TGCGCCAGCAGCTTGGGTCACCTATCCTACAATGAGCAGTTCTTC,CASSLGHLSYNEQFF
NA,TRBJ2-1,NA,TRBV7-9,TGTGCCAGCAGCTTAACTCGGGATCAGGTCAATGAGCAGTTCTTC,CASSLTRDQVNEQFF